This entry concerns a single T cell receptor (beta chain). The sample belongs to a study of blood T cell repertoires in COVID-19. The V gene's germline CDR1 is DFQATT and CDR2 SNEGSKA (reference sequence). The CDR3 runs 13 residues. With 3 bases clipped from V and 7 bases from J, the junction kept 8 bases outside the gene matches. The assay was immunoSEQ multiplex PCR, and TCRdb's table has in-frame clones only and misses some. The sample carries a few hundred thousand clones, 70% to 90% recorded once. The sequencing input was peripheral blood. The chain is built from TRBV20-1 and TRBJ1-2, with 7 bases fitting TRBD1. This TCR was recovered from a man in his sixties with acute or convalescent COVID-19. Here the CDR3 DNA reads TGCAGTGCTAGTGTTACAGGGGTTCGTGGCTACACCTTC. Amino acids: CSASVTGVRGYTF.